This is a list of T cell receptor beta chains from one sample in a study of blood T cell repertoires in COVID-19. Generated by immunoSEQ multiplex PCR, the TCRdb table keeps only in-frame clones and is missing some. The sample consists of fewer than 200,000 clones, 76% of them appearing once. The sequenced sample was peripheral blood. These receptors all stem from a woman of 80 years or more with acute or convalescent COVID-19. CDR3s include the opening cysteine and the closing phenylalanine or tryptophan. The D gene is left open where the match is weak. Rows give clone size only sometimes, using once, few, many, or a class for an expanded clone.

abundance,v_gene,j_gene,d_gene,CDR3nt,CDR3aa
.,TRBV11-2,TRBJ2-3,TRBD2,TGTGCCAGCAGCTTAGGGGTGGCTAGCGGGGGGGCCGGAGATACGCAGTATTTT,CASSLGVASGGAGDTQYF
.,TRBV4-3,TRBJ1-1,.,TGCGCCAGCAGCCAAGCCCGTCTTGACACTGAAGCTTTCTTT,CASSQARLDTEAFF
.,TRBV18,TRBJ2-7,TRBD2,TGTGCCAGCTCACCCGTGTTAGGGGCCGGGGGGTACGAGCAGTACTTC,CASSPVLGAGGYEQYF
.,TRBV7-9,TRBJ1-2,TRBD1,TGTGCCAGCAGCTTTTTCGCGACAGGGAATGGCTACACCTTC,CASSFFATGNGYTF
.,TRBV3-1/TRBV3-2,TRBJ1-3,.,TGTGCCAGCAGCCAAGCGGGCAGGGCGGGAGGAAACACCATATATTTT,CASSQAGRAGGNTIYF
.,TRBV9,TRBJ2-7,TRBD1,TGTGCCAGCAGCGTAACCCATACAGGGGGCCACTACGAGCAGTACTTC,CASSVTHTGGHYEQYF
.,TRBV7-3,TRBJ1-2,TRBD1,TGTGCCAGCAGCCAGGGACAGGGGGCGGACTATGGCTACACCTTC,CASSQGQGADYGYTF
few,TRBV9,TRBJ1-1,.,TGTGCCAGCAGCGTAGGCGTATCATGGGCCGCTTTCTTT,CASSVGVSWAAFF
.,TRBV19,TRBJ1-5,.,TGTGCCAGTAGTATAGGCAGGCCTAGCAATCAGCCCCAGCATTTT,CASSIGRPSNQPQHF
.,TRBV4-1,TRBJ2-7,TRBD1,TGCGCCAGCAGCCAAGACGGCCGGGACAGGCAACGTTTGCAGTACTTC,CASSQDGRDRQRLQYF
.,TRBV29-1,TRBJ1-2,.,TGCAGCGCCGATAGACAAACAAAAGGCTACACCTTC,CSADRQTKGYTF
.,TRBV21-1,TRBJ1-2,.,TGTGCCAGCAGCAAAGACACGGGAATAGGCTACACCTTC,CASSKDTGIGYTF
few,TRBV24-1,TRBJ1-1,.,TGTGCCACCAGTGATTTTTCGGGGAAAGCTTTCTTT,CATSDFSGKAFF
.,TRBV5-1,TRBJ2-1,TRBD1,TGCGCCAGCAGCGGGGGACAGAATGGGTACAATGAGCAGTTCTTC,CASSGGQNGYNEQFF
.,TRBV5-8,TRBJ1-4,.,TGTGCCAGCAGCTTGCCCCCGTGGGGCGTAGGTTTGAGAAAACTGTTTTTT,CASSLPPWGVGLRKLFF
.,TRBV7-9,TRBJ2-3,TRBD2,TGTGCCAGCAGCTCCGCCCGGGGGGACCCAATGAGAGATACGCAGTATTTT,CASSSARGDPMRDTQYF
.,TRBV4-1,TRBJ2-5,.,TGCGCCAGCAGCCAAGATTTAGTATCGGAGACCCAGTACTTC,CASSQDLVSETQYF
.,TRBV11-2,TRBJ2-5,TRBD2,TGTGCCAGCAGCTTAGCGGGGGGGCGCGGGACCCAGTACTTC,CASSLAGGRGTQYF
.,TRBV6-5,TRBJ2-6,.,TGTGCCAGCAGTTCGAAAGGGGGTGGTGGGGCCAACGTCCTGACTTTC,CASSSKGGGGANVLTF
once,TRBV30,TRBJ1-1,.,TGTGCCTGGAGCGCACAGAGAAACACTGAAGCTTTCTTT,CAWSAQRNTEAFF
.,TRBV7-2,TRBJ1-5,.,TGTGCCAGCAGCTCCGGGGATAGCCCACATCAGCCCCAGCATTTT,CASSSGDSPHQPQHF
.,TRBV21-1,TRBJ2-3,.,TGTGCCATCCGACTAGCGGGGATAGATACGCAGTATTTT,CAIRLAGIDTQYF
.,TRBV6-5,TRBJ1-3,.,TGTGCCAGCAGTTACAGGACAGCGGCCTCGGGGGGCACCATATATTTT,CASSYRTAASGGTIYF
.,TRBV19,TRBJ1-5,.,TGTGCCAGTAGTCTCGTGGGGGGTGAGAGTCAGCCCCAGCATTTT,CASSLVGGESQPQHF
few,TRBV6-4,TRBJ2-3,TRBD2,TGTGCCAGCAGTGACCAGACTAGCGGGGGGGAGTATTTT,CASSDQTSGGEYF
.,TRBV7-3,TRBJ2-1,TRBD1,TGTGCCAGCAGCCCCAGGGACAGCAATGAGCAGTTCTTC,CASSPRDSNEQFF
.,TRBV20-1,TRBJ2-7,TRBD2,TGCAGTGCTAGTGGACTAGCGGGAACCTACGAGCAGTACTTC,CSASGLAGTYEQYF
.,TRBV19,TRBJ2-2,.,TGTGCCAGTAGTACCAGGACAACCGCGGACACCGGGGAGCTGTTTTTT,CASSTRTTADTGELFF
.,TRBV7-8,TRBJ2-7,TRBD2,TGTGCCAGCACCGTAGGCGTGGGGACTAGCGGGAGGTGGGGGGATTTCGAGCAGTACTTC,CASTVGVGTSGRWGDFEQYF
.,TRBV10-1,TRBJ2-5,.,TGCGCCAGCAGTGAGTCGTACGGGAGAGGGTTTGAGACCCAGTACTTC,CASSESYGRGFETQYF
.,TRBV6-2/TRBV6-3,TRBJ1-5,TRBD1,TGTGCCAGCAGTGACAGGGGCAATCAGCCCCAGCATTTT,CASSDRGNQPQHF
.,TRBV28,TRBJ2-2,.,TGTGCCAGCAGTTTGATTAACAGGAACACCGGGGAGCTGTTTTTT,CASSLINRNTGELFF
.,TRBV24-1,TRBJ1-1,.,TGTGCCACCAGTGACTCGGGGAACACTGAAGCTTTCTTT,CATSDSGNTEAFF
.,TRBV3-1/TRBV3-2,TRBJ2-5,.,TGTGCCAGCAGCCAAGGGGCGGGGCAAGAGACCCAGTACTTC,CASSQGAGQETQYF
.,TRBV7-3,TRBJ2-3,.,TGTGCCAGCAGCCTGGGGGGGCTGGATACGCAGTATTTT,CASSLGGLDTQYF
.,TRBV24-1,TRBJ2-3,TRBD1,TGTGCCACCAGTGACCCGGGACAGGGCACAGATACGCAGTATTTT,CATSDPGQGTDTQYF
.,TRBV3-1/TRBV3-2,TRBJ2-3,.,TGTGCCAGCAGCCAAGTCTTTGGGGGCGAAGATACGCAGTATTTT,CASSQVFGGEDTQYF
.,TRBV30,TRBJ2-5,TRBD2,TGTGCCTGGGGGACTAGTGGAGAGACCCAGTACTTC,CAWGTSGETQYF
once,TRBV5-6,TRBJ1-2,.,TGTGCCAGCAGTTTGGACCTCCCATCGAGTGGCTACACCTTC,CASSLDLPSSGYTF
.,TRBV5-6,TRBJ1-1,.,TGTGCCAGCAGCTGGACAGTGATGAACACTGAAGCTTTCTTT,CASSWTVMNTEAFF
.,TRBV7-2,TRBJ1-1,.,TGTGCCAGCAGTACAATGATGAACACTGAAGCTTTCTTT,CASSTMMNTEAFF
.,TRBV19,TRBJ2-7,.,TGTGCCAGTAGTATAGGGACATCTCACGAGCAGTACTTC,CASSIGTSHEQYF
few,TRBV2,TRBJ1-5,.,TGTGCCAGCAGAGGAGACAGTAGCAATCAGCCCCAGCATTTT,CASRGDSSNQPQHF
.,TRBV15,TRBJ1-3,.,TGTGCCACCAGCAGAGGGGGAGGACCTATCTCTGGAAACACCATATATTTT,CATSRGGGPISGNTIYF
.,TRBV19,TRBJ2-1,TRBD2,TGTGCCAGTAGACCCTCCGGGGCGGGGGGCCACAATGAGCAGTTCTTC,CASRPSGAGGHNEQFF
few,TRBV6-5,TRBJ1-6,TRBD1,TGTGCCAGCAGTTACACCAGGGATACAGGGGATTCACCCCTCCACTTT,CASSYTRDTGDSPLHF